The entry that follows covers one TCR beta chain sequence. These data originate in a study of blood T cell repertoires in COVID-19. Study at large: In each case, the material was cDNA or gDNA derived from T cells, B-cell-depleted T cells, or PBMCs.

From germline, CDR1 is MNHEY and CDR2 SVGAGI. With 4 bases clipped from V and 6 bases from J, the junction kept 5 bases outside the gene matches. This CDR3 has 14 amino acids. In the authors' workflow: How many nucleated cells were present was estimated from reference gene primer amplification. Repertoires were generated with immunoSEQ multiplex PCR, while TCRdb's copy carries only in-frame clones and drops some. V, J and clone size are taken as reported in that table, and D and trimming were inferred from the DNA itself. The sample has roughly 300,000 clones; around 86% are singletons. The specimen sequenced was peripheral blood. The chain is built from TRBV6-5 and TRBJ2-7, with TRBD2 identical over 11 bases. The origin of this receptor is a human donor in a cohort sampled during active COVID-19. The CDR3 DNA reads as TGTGCCAGCAGTTCCTCTAGCGGGAGGCTCGAGCAGTACTTC. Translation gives CASSSSSGRLEQYF.